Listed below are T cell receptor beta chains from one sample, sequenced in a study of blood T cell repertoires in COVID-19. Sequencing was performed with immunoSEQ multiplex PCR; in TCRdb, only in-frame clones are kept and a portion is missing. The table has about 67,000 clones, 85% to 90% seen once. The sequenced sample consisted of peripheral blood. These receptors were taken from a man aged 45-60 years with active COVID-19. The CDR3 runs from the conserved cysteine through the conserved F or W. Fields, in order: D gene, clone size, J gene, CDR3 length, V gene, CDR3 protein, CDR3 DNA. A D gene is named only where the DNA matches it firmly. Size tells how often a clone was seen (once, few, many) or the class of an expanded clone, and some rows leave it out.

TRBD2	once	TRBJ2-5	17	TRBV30	CAWSVSPGGSVRETQYF	TGTGCCTGGAGTGTATCTCCGGGGGGTTCGGTCCGAGAGACCCAGTACTTC
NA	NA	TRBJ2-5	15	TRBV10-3	CAISRSRAGLETQYF	TGTGCCATCAGCAGAAGTAGGGCGGGGTTGGAGACCCAGTACTTC
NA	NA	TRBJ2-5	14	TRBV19	CASSIGRLSETQYF	TGTGCCAGTAGTATAGGGCGGCTATCCGAGACCCAGTACTTC
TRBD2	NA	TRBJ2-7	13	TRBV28	CASTGGNSYEQYF	TGTGCCAGCACGGGAGGAAACTCCTACGAGCAGTACTTC
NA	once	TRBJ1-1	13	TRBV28	CASRQGGDTEAFF	TGTGCCAGCCGTCAGGGTGGGGACACTGAAGCTTTCTTT
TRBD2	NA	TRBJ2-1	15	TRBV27	CASSPRTSGSLEQFF	TGTGCCAGCAGTCCTCGGACTAGCGGGAGCTTGGAGCAGTTCTTC
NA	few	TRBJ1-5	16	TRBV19	CASSGWRNFSNQPQHF	TGTGCCAGTAGTGGGTGGCGGAACTTCAGCAATCAGCCCCAGCATTTT
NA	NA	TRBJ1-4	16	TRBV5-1	CASSFYPGLENEKLFF	TGCGCCAGCAGCTTCTATCCGGGACTGGAAAATGAAAAACTGTTTTTT
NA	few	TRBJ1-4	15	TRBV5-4	CASSLSALTNEKLFF	TGTGCCAGCAGCTTATCAGCGCTAACTAATGAAAAACTGTTTTTT
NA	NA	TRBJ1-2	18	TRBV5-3	CARSAAGFGPRTNYGYTF	TGTGCCAGAAGCGCCGCGGGTTTCGGTCCCCGTACTAACTATGGCTACACCTTC
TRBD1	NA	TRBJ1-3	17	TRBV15	CATSRRDRGRSGNTIYF	TGTGCCACCAGCAGAAGGGACAGGGGGCGTTCTGGAAACACCATATATTTT
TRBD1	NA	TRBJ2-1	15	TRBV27	CASSPGTGGGNEQFF	TGTGCCAGCTCCCCCGGGACAGGGGGAGGCAATGAGCAGTTCTTC
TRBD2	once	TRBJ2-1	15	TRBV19	CASSIQEDILAEQFF	TGTGCCAGTAGTATACAGGAAGACATACTAGCGGAGCAGTTCTTC
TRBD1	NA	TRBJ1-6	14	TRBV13	CASSRTGWNSPLHF	TGTGCCAGCAGTAGGACAGGGTGGAATTCACCCCTCCACTTT
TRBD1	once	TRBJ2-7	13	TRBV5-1	CASSLTTGNEQYF	TGCGCCAGCAGCCTAACGACAGGGAACGAGCAGTACTTC
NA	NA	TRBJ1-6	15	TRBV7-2	CASSSWRVRNSPLHF	TGTGCCAGCAGCTCTTGGAGGGTGCGAAATTCACCCCTCCACTTT
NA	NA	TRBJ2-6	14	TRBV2	CASIVWPGANVLTF	TGTGCCAGCATCGTATGGCCTGGGGCCAACGTCCTGACTTTC
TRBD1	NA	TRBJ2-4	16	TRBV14	CASSLQGAGTKNIQYF	TGTGCCAGCAGCCTACAGGGGGCAGGAACCAAAAACATTCAGTACTTC
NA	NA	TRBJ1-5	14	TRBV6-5	CASRRTVSNQPQHF	TGTGCCAGCAGACGGACAGTTAGCAATCAGCCCCAGCATTTT
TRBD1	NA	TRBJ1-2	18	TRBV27	CASSLSPPAGGLRYGYTF	TGTGCCAGCAGTTTATCGCCGCCGGCAGGGGGCTTGCGGTATGGCTACACCTTC
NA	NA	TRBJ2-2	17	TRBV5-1	CASSLTGARANTGELFF	TGCGCCAGCAGCTTGACAGGTGCACGCGCGAACACCGGGGAGCTGTTTTTT
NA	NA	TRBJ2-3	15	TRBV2	CASSVAGLSTDTQYF	TGTGCCAGCAGTGTTGCGGGACTTAGCACAGATACGCAGTATTTT
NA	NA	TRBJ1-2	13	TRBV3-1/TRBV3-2	CASSRGVSYGYTF	TGTGCCAGCAGCCGCGGGGTTTCCTATGGCTACACCTTC
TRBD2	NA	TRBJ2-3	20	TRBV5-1	CASRPPGGRERHLSTDTQYF	TGCGCCAGCCGCCCCCCCGGCGGGAGGGAACGACACCTGAGCACAGATACGCAGTATTTT
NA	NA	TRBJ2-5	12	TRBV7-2	CASSLGRETQYF	TGTGCCAGCAGCTTAGGGCGGGAGACCCAGTACTTC